The 24 T cell receptor beta chains presented below share a single source sample, sequenced in a study of cytomegalovirus exposure and HLA in healthy donors. The study ran its PCR with 60 Vbeta and 13 Jbeta primers. The method was immunoSEQ multiplex PCR; TCRdb's version includes in-frame clones alone and lacks a portion of them. Among over 150,000 clones listed, roughly four fifths were seen once. Material for sequencing was PBMCs. The receptors originated from a girl aged 5-17 years in good health and CMV-seropositive.

Concerning this clone itself: Other DNA sequences in the same sample also yield this CDR3. The chain recombines TRBV15 with TRBJ2-7; 10 bases are a match to TRBD2. The CDR3 covers 15 residues. CDR1 and CDR2 (germline): LNHNV, YYDKDF (reference sequence). V lost 0 bases and J lost 4; bases outside the gene matches: 3. CDR3 DNA: TGTGCCACCAGCAGAGACCCAGCGGGGGGGTACGAGCAGTACTTC. It codes for CATSRDPAGGYEQYF.

The V call is TRBV6-1, the J call TRBJ2-2; 8 positions match TRBD2. Germline V gives CDR1 MNHNS, CDR2 SASEGT. V dropped 3 bases and J dropped 3; count of bases not matched to a gene: 6. The CDR3 runs to 16 residues. CDR3 protein: CASSEAGTRYTGELFF. DNA of the CDR3: TGTGCCAGCAGTGAGGCCGGGACTAGGTACACCGGGGAGCTGTTTTTT.

This sequence joins TRBV5-1 and TRBJ2-1; TRBD2 is a possible D gene (5 bases). V shed 6 bases and J shed 7 bases, with 14 bases lying between them. The CDR3 covers 13 residues. Germline CDR1 reads SGHRS; CDR2 reads YFSETQ. The CDR3 bases are TGCGCCAGCACCCCCTTCTCGGGGAATGAGCAGTTCTTC. Its translation: CASTPFSGNEQFF.

The V gene is TRBV5-4, the J gene TRBJ1-1, with TRBD1 identical over 9 bases. The germline V gene encodes CDR1 SGHNT and CDR2 YYREEE (reference sequence). After removal of 4 bases from V and 5 bases from J, the junction contained 6 bases not matched to a gene. This CDR3 is built from 14 residues. The CDR3 nucleotides read TGTGCCAGCAGCATGACAGGGGGTGGTACTGAAGCTTTCTTT. The encoded protein is CASSMTGGGTEAFF.

The chain couples TRBV6-1 to TRBJ2-3, with 9 bases that match TRBD1. Germline CDR1 and CDR2: MNHNS and SASEGT. The CDR3 loop spans 15 amino acids. The V gene end was trimmed by 5 bases and the J gene end by 3 bases; junction bases not matched to a gene: 6. CDR3 DNA: TGTGCCAGCAGTACCCGGGACAGGGAAACAGATACGCAGTATTTT. The encoded protein is CASSTRDRETDTQYF.

This chain links TRBV18 with TRBJ2-5, with D possibly matching TRBD1 (6 bases). The CDR3 has 15 residues. Germline CDR1 is KGHSH and CDR2 is LQKENI. Trimming pared 0 bases from V and 3 bases from J, leaving 11 bases between. CDR3 DNA: TGTGCCAGCTCACCACCCTCCGGGACAAAAGAGACCCAGTACTTC. It codes for CASSPPSGTKETQYF. Together with reference TRBV18 and TRBJ2-5, the CDR3 gives the full variable domain: NAGVMQNPRHLVRRRGQEARLRCSPMKGHSHVYWYRQLPEEGLKFMVYLQKENIIDESGMPKERFSAEFPKEGPSILRIQQVVRGDSAAYFCASSPPSGTKETQYFGPGTRLLVL.

V and J are TRBV2 and TRBJ1-4, with D possibly matching TRBD1 (5 bases). The CDR3 consists of 14 residues. Between the trimmed V and J ends, which lost 6 bases and 0 bases, there was a span of 8 bases. CDR1 is SNHLY, CDR2 FYNNEI, per germline. The CDR3 DNA sequence: TGTGCCAGCAGGGGGCGTTCAACTAATGAAAAACTGTTTTTT. Translated, it gives CASRGRSTNEKLFF.

Concerning this clone itself: One junction end disagrees with the germline gene, perhaps due to a read error. The chain links TRBV7-7 to TRBJ2-7; a possible D gene is TRBD1 (5 bases). This CDR3 is built from 16 residues. CDR1 is SSHAT and CDR2 is FNYEAQ in the germline V gene (reference sequence). This CDR3 reads CASRTGASGPINEQYF. The CDR3 region has the DNA TGTGCTAGCAGAACTGGGGCATCAGGGCCGATTAACGAGCAGTACTTC.

This sequence joins TRBV9 and TRBJ2-7, with a tentative D call TRBD2 (5 bases). Deletions cut 4 bases from V and 4 bases from J, with 18 bases between. CDR1 is SGDLS, CDR2 YYNGEE, per germline. The CDR3 sequence is 15 residues long. The CDR3 DNA sequence: TGTGCCAGCAGCCCCTGGGAGCTTACGACGTACGAGCAGTACTTC. It is translated as CASSPWELTTYEQYF.

Remarks on this clone: Other nucleotide sequences in the sample specify the same CDR3. The chain links TRBV7-9 to TRBJ1-1; possible D gene TRBD1, 6 bases. Looked up from germline, CDR1 is SEHNR and CDR2 is FQNEAQ (reference sequence). There are 13 residues in the CDR3. V was pared by 6 bases and J by 5 bases, with 13 bases between. The CDR3 DNA follows: TGTGCCAGCAGTCCCAGAGGGGGTACTGAAGCTTTCTTT. Translated, it gives CASSPRGGTEAFF. Using reference TRBV7-9 and TRBJ1-1 for the parts outside the CDR3, the full variable domain is DTGVSQNPRHKITKRGQNVTFRCDPISEHNRLYWYRQTLGQGPEFLTYFQNEAQLEKSRLLSDRFSAERPKGSFSTLEIQRTEQGDSAMYLCASSPRGGTEAFFGQGTRLTVV.

The chain couples TRBV21-1 to TRBJ1-1. TRBV21-1 is given as a pseudogene. The CDR3 loop spans 15 amino acids. CDR3 coding DNA: TGTGCCAGCAGCGCCCACGGGGTGATGAACACTGAAGCTTTCTTT. Encoded protein: CASSAHGVMNTEAFF.

The chain employs TRBV9 and TRBJ1-1; a weak D match, TRBD1 (6 bases). Germline V gene sequence: CDR1 SGDLS, CDR2 YYNGEE. V was cut by 1 base and J by 4 bases, with 11 bases left in between. This CDR3 spans 14 amino acids. The CDR3 loop is CASSVSAGATEAFF. CDR3 nucleotides: TGTGCCAGCAGCGTATCGGCAGGGGCCACTGAAGCTTTCTTT.

This chain links TRBV7-8 with TRBJ1-1, with D uncertain. Germline V CDR1 and CDR2: SGHVS, FQNEAQ. The CDR3 consists of 15 residues. Deletions cut 1 base from V and 1 base from J, with 10 bases between. The CDR3 here is CASSLGPGRNTEAFF. The CDR3 DNA follows: TGTGCCAGCAGCTTAGGCCCAGGCCGGAACACTGAAGCTTTCTTT.

This rearrangement joins TRBV4-1 to TRBJ2-1; 11 bases match TRBD1. CDR1 and CDR2 (germline): MGHRA, YSYEKL. The CDR3 length is 18 residues. The V segment lost 0 bases and the J segment 8 bases; nucleotides outside the gene matches: 12. CDR3 in amino acids: CASSQDIGGQGGKDEQFF. The CDR3 DNA reads as TGCGCCAGCAGCCAAGATATCGGGGGACAGGGGGGTAAGGATGAGCAGTTCTTC.

The gene calls are TRBV7-3 and TRBJ1-1, with 9 bases lining up with TRBD1. J gave up 6 bases and V 5 bases, and 4 bases lay outside the gene matches. Per the germline V gene, CDR1 is SGHTA and CDR2 is FQGTGA. The CDR3 contains 13 residues. The DNA of the CDR3 is TGTGCCAGCAGCCCACAGGGGGCCGCTGAAGCTTTCTTT. This sequence encodes CASSPQGAAEAFF.

The V call is TRBV29-1, the J call TRBJ2-5; possibly TRBD1 for D (5 bases). In germline, CDR1 is SQVTM, CDR2 ANQGSEA. With 3 bases removed from V and 2 bases from J, the gap between germline ends came to 13 bases. The CDR3 sequence is 14 residues long. CDR3 bases: TGCAGCGTTGATAGCAGGGTGAATCAAGAGACCCAGTACTTC. This translates into CSVDSRVNQETQYF.

This clone turned up a few times. V usage is TRBV19 and J usage is TRBJ2-7, with D tentatively TRBD1 (6 bases). The CDR3 spans 13 residues. Trimming took off 6 bases at V and 1 base at J, with 10 bases between the two ends. Per germline, CDR1 LNHDA and CDR2 SQIVND (reference sequence). CDR3 sequence (DNA): TGTGCCAGTAGGGAGGACAGTTCCTACGAGCAGTACTTC. This encodes CASREDSSYEQYF.

The CDR3, as DNA: TGTGCCAGCAGCGTAGATGGGGGGACCTATGGCTACACCTTC. Translated, it gives CASSVDGGTYGYTF. The J gene is TRBJ1-2, the V gene TRBV9, with a weak D call TRBD1 (5 bases). Germline CDR1 reads SGDLS; CDR2 reads YYNGEE. Trimming pared 0 bases from V and 4 bases from J, leaving 10 bases between. The CDR3 consists of 14 residues.

The gene calls are TRBV5-1 and TRBJ2-1, with 7 bases that match TRBD1. Germline V gene data show CDR1 as SGHRS and CDR2 as YFSETQ. With 3 bases clipped from V and 2 bases from J, the junction kept 8 bases outside the gene matches. The CDR3 contains 16 residues. The CDR3 bases are TGCGCCAGCAGCTCCGACGAGGGGGCGACCTACAATGAGCAGTTCTTC. Translating it yields CASSSDEGATYNEQFF.

The chain couples TRBV25-1 to TRBJ1-1; weak D call: TRBD1 (5 bases). The V gene's germline CDR1 is MGHDK and CDR2 SYGVNS. Trimming stripped 10 bases from V and 2 bases from J, with 14 bases between. This CDR3 region has 13 residues. The CDR3 protein is CATSPGLNTEAFF. The CDR3 coding sequence is TGTGCCACTTCGCCAGGGCTTAACACTGAAGCTTTCTTT.

The rearrangement links TRBV6-1 to TRBJ1-5; D gene ambiguous. This CDR3 is built from 16 residues. The germline V gene has CDR1 MNHNS and CDR2 SASEGT. V lost 3 bases to trimming and J lost 2 bases, with 14 bases between them. In DNA form, the CDR3 reads TGTGCCAGCAGTGATTTTGGTTACGAGGGCAATCAGCCCCAGCATTTT. Its translation: CASSDFGYEGNQPQHF.

This clone was seen a single time. The V and J genes are TRBV29-1 and TRBJ1-1; D not resolved. V lost 3 bases and J 5 bases, leaving 10 bases between the germline ends. The CDR3 is 12 residues long. Germline assignment: CDR1 SQVTM and CDR2 ANQGSEA. The CDR3 DNA reads as TGCAGCGTTGACGGGGTAAGGACTGAAGCTTTCTTT. Its protein product is CSVDGVRTEAFF.

This clone was recorded once. The V gene is TRBV29-1, the J gene TRBJ1-1, with D possibly matching TRBD1 (5 bases). Per germline, CDR1 SQVTM and CDR2 ANQGSEA. Trimming removed 7 bases at V and 5 bases at J, with 20 bases between. This CDR3 spans 14 amino acids. CDR3: CSGEGRGDGTEAFF. CDR3 nucleotides: TGCAGCGGGGAAGGTCGGGGGGACGGAACTGAAGCTTTCTTT.

This sequence joins TRBV19 and TRBJ2-1, with 9 bases that match TRBD2. The germline V gene encodes CDR1 LNHDA and CDR2 SQIVND (reference sequence). CDR3 length equals 15 residues. The J segment lost 5 bases and the V segment lost 3 bases, leaving 5 bases of the junction unmatched. In nucleotides, the CDR3 is TGTGCCAGTAGTATGGGGCCTAGCGGGGACAATGAGCAGTTCTTC. Residues: CASSMGPSGDNEQFF.